The source of this T cell receptor beta chain is a study of T cell responses to AZD1222 COVID-19 vaccine. Overall study results and limits: There were mostly white British donors and more females than males, and clonal diversity was possibly underestimated. The study found vaccine-associated CD4 TCRs spanning spike, dominant at 160-218 and 743-854. Vaccination with two AZD1222 doses was followed by a rise in Spike-specific TCR breadth and depth.

The V end lost 3 bases, the J end lost 3 bases, and 15 bases lay between the germline ends. The CDR3 has 15 residues. Per the germline V gene, CDR1 is SGHAT and CDR2 is FQNNGV. Produced via immunoSEQ multiplex PCR; TCRdb's table is partial and in-frame only. The data contain 110,000 to 150,000 clones, around 89% of them seen just once; the ten biggest clones take up about 3.1%. As concerns this clone: Antigen: not known.

The V gene is TRBV11-2, the J gene TRBJ2-7; D is perhaps TRBD1 (5 bases). This TCR came from an adult who received the AZD1222 COVID-19 vaccine. The material sequenced was peripheral blood, taken 28 days after the second AZD1222 dose. The CDR3 DNA sequence: TGTGCCAGCAGCTTTCAGTCAGGGCAGTTCTACGAGCAGTACTTC. This codes for CASSFQSGQFYEQYF.